The 18 T cell receptor beta chains below all came from one sample that was sequenced in a study of cytomegalovirus exposure and HLA in healthy donors. The PCR had 60 Vbeta and 13 Jbeta primers. The method was immunoSEQ multiplex PCR; TCRdb's version includes in-frame clones alone and lacks a portion of them. The table includes 130,000 to 150,000 clones, around 79% detected once. Sequencing was done on a sample of PBMCs. The receptor set was obtained from a woman in her thirties or forties in good health and CMV-seropositive.

This clone was picked up a small number of times. The V and J genes are TRBV4-1 and TRBJ1-1; 7 positions agree with TRBD1. CDR3 length: 15 amino acids. Germline V CDR1 and CDR2: MGHRA, YSYEKL. Trimming removed 5 bases from V and 0 bases from J; junction bases left unmatched: 6. As DNA, the CDR3 is TGCGCCAGCAGCACGAACGACAGGGTGAACACTGAAGCTTTCTTT. Protein product: CASSTNDRVNTEAFF.

V is TRBV6-1 and J is TRBJ1-2; 8 bases are a match to TRBD1. This CDR3 contains 17 residues. Looked up from germline, CDR1 is MNHNS and CDR2 is SASEGT. With 4 bases clipped from V and 4 bases from J, the junction kept 14 bases outside the gene matches. CDR3 residues: CASSATRTGLYGYGYTF. The CDR3 region has the DNA TGTGCCAGCAGTGCCACCCGGACAGGGCTATACGGCTATGGCTACACCTTC.

The chain has TRBV6-1 and TRBJ1-5; D is unclear. V dropped 8 bases and J dropped 0 bases, with 14 bases sitting between them. CDR1 and CDR2 (germline): MNHNS, SASEGT. This CDR3 is built from 15 residues. As DNA, the CDR3 is TGTGCCAGCGGGTTGTCGACGGGTAGCAATCAGCCCCAGCATTTT. Its protein is CASGLSTGSNQPQHF.

V usage is TRBV19 and J usage is TRBJ2-7, with a possible D match to TRBD2 (5 bases). In germline, CDR1 is LNHDA, CDR2 SQIVND (reference sequence). This CDR3 has 15 residues. Trimming removed 4 bases from V and 6 bases from J, with 19 bases in between. As DNA, the CDR3 is TGTGCCAGTAGTACTGGAGCTGGGGTAGGGAGCGAGCAGTACTTC. Its translation: CASSTGAGVGSEQYF.

The sample holds one count of this clone. V usage is TRBV2 and J usage is TRBJ2-5, with TRBD2 as a possible D gene (7 bases). V lost 0 bases and J 12 bases, leaving 17 bases between the germline ends. The germline V gene has CDR1 SNHLY and CDR2 FYNNEI. The CDR3 is 14 amino acids. The CDR3 loop reads CASSEAGGQSPEYF. In DNA, the CDR3 is TGTGCCAGCAGTGAAGCGGGGGGGCAGAGCCCTGAGTACTTC.

The gene calls are TRBV6-6 and TRBJ1-1; D is possibly TRBD1 (6 bases). Trimming removed 6 bases from V and 12 bases from J, with 20 bases in between. The CDR3 consists of 13 residues. From germline, CDR1 is MNHNY and CDR2 SVGAGI (reference sequence). In nucleotides, the CDR3 is TGTGCCAGCAGAGAAACAGGGATCCCCGAACCTTTCTTT. The encoded protein is CASRETGIPEPFF.

The V and J genes are TRBV6-5 and TRBJ1-2; D is undetermined. V lost 2 bases, J lost 2 bases, and 6 bases lay in between. This CDR3 spans 13 amino acids. Germline CDR1 reads MNHEY; CDR2 reads SVGAGI. The CDR3 DNA is TGTGCCAGCAGTTACGAGGTGAACTATGGCTACACCTTC. This sequence encodes CASSYEVNYGYTF.

The chain carries TRBV5-1 and TRBJ2-5, with D maybe TRBD1 (5 bases). The CDR3 covers 15 residues. Trimming cost V 1 base and J 1 base, with 11 bases left between them. CDR1 SGHRS and CDR2 YFSETQ come from the germline V gene. The CDR3 here is CASSLSGHVQETQYF. CDR3 in DNA: TGCGCCAGCAGCTTGTCCGGACATGTCCAAGAGACCCAGTACTTC. The entire variable domain, with the rest obtained from reference TRBV5-1 and TRBJ2-5, is as follows: KAGVTQTPRYLIKTRGQQVTLSCSPISGHRSVSWYQQTPGQGLQFLFEYFSETQRNKGNFPGRFSGRQFSNSRSEMNVSTLELGDSALYLCASSLSGHVQETQYFGPGTRLLVL.

This sequence joins TRBV7-3 and TRBJ2-2, with a weak D call TRBD2 (7 bases). The length of the CDR3 is 15 residues. Trimming removed 9 bases at V and 0 bases at J, with 14 bases between. Germline CDR1 is SGHTA and CDR2 is FQGTGA. CDR3 nucleotides: TGTGCCAGTACTGGGGGGGCTTCGAACACCGGGGAGCTGTTTTTT. Amino acid sequence: CASTGGASNTGELFF.

The rearrangement joins TRBV13 to TRBJ1-2; 11 bases match TRBD1. Trimming cost V 5 bases and J 3 bases; bases outside gene matches: 2. The CDR3 is 14 residues long. Germline CDR1 is PRHDT and CDR2 is FYEKMQ (reference sequence). CDR3 bases: TGTGCCAGCAGCCGGACAGGGGGCGACTATGGCTACACCTTC. Residues: CASSRTGGDYGYTF.

The V call is TRBV11-1, the J call TRBJ2-1; 9 positions match TRBD2. CDR3 length: 15 residues. Germline V gives CDR1 SGHAT, CDR2 FQDESV (reference sequence). J was trimmed by 7 bases and V by 1 base; bases with no gene match: 5. DNA for the CDR3: TGTGCCAGCAGCTTAGAACTAGCGGGTCGAAATGAGCAGTTCTTC. This sequence encodes CASSLELAGRNEQFF.

The chain employs TRBV2 and TRBJ1-2; D is undetermined. The CDR3 totals 15 residues. Trimming pared 10 bases from V and 4 bases from J, leaving 22 bases between. In germline, CDR1 is SNHLY, CDR2 FYNNEI. The CDR3 loop reads CAIPSTGSTPYGYTF. Written as DNA, the CDR3 is TGTGCCATCCCTTCCACGGGATCCACCCCCTATGGCTACACCTTC.

V is TRBV9 and J is TRBJ2-2; the D gene is possibly TRBD2 (7 bases). Germline CDR1 is SGDLS and CDR2 is YYNGEE. This CDR3 is 16 amino acids long. Trimming left V 0 bases short and J 4 bases short, with 13 bases between. The CDR3 reads CASSVVAGAGTGELFF. The CDR3 DNA sequence: TGTGCCAGCAGCGTAGTCGCGGGGGCGGGCACCGGGGAGCTGTTTTTT.

This chain joins TRBV6-1 and TRBJ1-4; D is undetermined. Germline V gene data show CDR1 as MNHNS and CDR2 as SASEGT. There are 14 residues in the CDR3. Between the trimmed V and J ends, which lost 4 bases and 3 bases, there was a span of 9 bases. The CDR3 reads CASSVEVANEKLFF. In DNA, the CDR3 is TGTGCCAGCAGTGTAGAGGTTGCTAATGAAAAACTGTTTTTT.

The chain carries TRBV5-6 and TRBJ1-2; D remains unclear. Germline CDR1 SGHDT, CDR2 YYEEEE. The CDR3 covers 14 residues. V was trimmed by 1 base and J by 8 bases, leaving 15 bases between them. The CDR3 DNA is TGTGCCAGCAGCTTGCGCAAAGCTCTAGAAGGCTACACCTTC. This gives the protein CASSLRKALEGYTF.

The V and J genes are TRBV6-5 and TRBJ2-7; TRBD1 aligns across 8 bases. Germline values: CDR1 MNHEY, CDR2 SVGAGI. After removal of 4 bases from V and 4 bases from J, the junction contained 6 bases not matched to a gene. CDR3 size: 14 residues. CDR3 protein: CASSSGQALYEQYF. DNA for the CDR3: TGTGCCAGCAGTTCGGGACAGGCATTATACGAGCAGTACTTC.

This clone was detected a few times. This chain connects TRBV29-1 to TRBJ1-1; a weak D match, TRBD1 (6 bases). Germline V gene data show CDR1 as SQVTM and CDR2 as ANQGSEA. The V end lost 0 bases, the J end lost 8 bases, and 16 bases lay between the germline ends. The CDR3 runs 14 residues. CDR3 loop: CSVEDGQSSQEAFF. The CDR3 DNA is TGCAGCGTTGAAGATGGACAGTCCTCCCAGGAAGCTTTCTTT. The full variable domain, with the rest looked up from reference TRBV29-1 and TRBJ1-1, is SAVISQKPSRDICQRGTSLTIQCQVDSQVTMMFWYRQQPGQSLTLIATANQGSEATYESGFVIDKFPISRPNLTFSTLTVSNMSPEDSSIYLCSVEDGQSSQEAFFGQGTRLTVV.

The chain joins TRBV6-1 to TRBJ2-5, with 7 bases identical to TRBD1. The J call is doubtful: the DNA matches TRBJ2-7 better. Looked up from germline, CDR1 is MNHNS and CDR2 is SASEGT. The CDR3 has 15 residues. The CDR3 protein is CASSPTLTGTYEQYF. The CDR3 DNA reads as TGTGCCAGCAGTCCGACGCTGACAGGGACCTACGAGCAGTACTTC.